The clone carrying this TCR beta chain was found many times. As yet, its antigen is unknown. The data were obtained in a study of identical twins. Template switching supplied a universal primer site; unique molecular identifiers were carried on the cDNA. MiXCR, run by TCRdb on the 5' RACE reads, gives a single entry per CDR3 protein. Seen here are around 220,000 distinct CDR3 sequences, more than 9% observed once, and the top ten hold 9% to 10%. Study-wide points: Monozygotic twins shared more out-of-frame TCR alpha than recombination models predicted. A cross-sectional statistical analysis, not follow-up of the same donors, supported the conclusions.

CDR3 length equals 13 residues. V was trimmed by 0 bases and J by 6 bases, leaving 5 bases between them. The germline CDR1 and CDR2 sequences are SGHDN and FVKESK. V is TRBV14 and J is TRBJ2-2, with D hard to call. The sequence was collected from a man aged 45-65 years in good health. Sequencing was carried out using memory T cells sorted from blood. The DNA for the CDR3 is TGTGCCAGCAGCCAAGAGAAGGCCGGGGAGCTGTTTTTT. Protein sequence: CASSQEKAGELFF.